What follows are 8 T cell receptor beta chains derived from one specimen sequenced in a study of vaccination and CD4 T cells after COVID-19. An Oncomine TCR Beta short-read assay was used to sequence the DNA from cultured CD4+ T cells. TCRdb processed the PCR reads anew with MiXCR; each CDR3 protein has one entry. The table includes 9,500 to 12,000 distinct CDR3 sequences, about 50% detected once. Regarding treatment: roughly ten-day PBMC culture with coronavirus spike peptide pools or control peptides (ViraFEST assay). What these receptors recognize is not known. Sequenced material: CD4+ T cells from blood, cultured in vitro. These receptors all come from a human donor who had recovered from COVID-19.

This chain uses TRBV6-5 with TRBJ1-2; no clear D. This CDR3 contains 13 residues. V shed 2 bases and J shed 6 bases, with 10 bases lying between them. Germline loops: CDR1 MNHEY, CDR2 SVGAGI. The CDR3 DNA reads as TGTGCCAGCAGTTACCCGACCTGGGATGGCTACACCTTC. Encoded protein: CASSYPTWDGYTF.

The gene calls are TRBV20-1 and TRBJ1-4; D is unresolved. Germline assignment: CDR1 DFQATT and CDR2 SNEGSKA (reference sequence). V dropped 6 bases and J dropped 7 bases, with 21 bases sitting between them. The CDR3 consists of 15 residues. This CDR3 reads CSAQDEVPPGEKLFF. In nucleotides, the CDR3 is TGCAGTGCCCAAGACGAGGTCCCACCAGGTGAAAAACTGTTTTTT.

This clonotype was detected a few times. CDR3 sequence reads: CSASRGGTEAFF. The CDR3 coding sequence is TGCAGTGCTAGCCGGGGAGGGACTGAAGCTTTCTTT. The rearrangement joins TRBV20-1 to TRBJ1-1; the D is unclear. Germline-derived CDR1 and CDR2 are DFQATT and SNEGSKA (reference sequence). CDR3 length: 12 amino acids. Trimming cost V 3 bases and J 5 bases, with 10 bases left between them.

This clonotype showed up just a few times. The CDR3 DNA reads TGTGCCACCAGTGAACCCGGGACAGGGGATTCAGATACGCAGTATTTT. Translation gives CATSEPGTGDSDTQYF. J is TRBJ2-3 and V is TRBV24-1, with 10 positions matching TRBD1. V was pared by 4 bases and J by 4 bases, with 7 bases of the junction left unmatched. The CDR3 is 16 amino acids. Per germline, CDR1 KGHDR and CDR2 SFDVKD.

The V gene is TRBV7-8, the J gene TRBJ1-1; D is ambiguous. This CDR3 region has 15 residues. V lost 1 base and J lost 3, with 12 bases in between. Germline lookup yields CDR1 SGHVS and CDR2 FQNEAQ. CDR3: CASSLVPWEDTEAFF. The CDR3 DNA reads TGTGCCAGCAGCTTAGTGCCTTGGGAGGACACTGAAGCTTTCTTT.

The chain employs TRBV18 and TRBJ2-2; 8 bases agree with TRBD1. The CDR3 has 15 residues. CDR1 KGHSH and CDR2 LQKENI come from the germline V gene. The V gene end was trimmed by 5 bases and the J gene end by 4 bases; junction bases not matched to a gene: 6. As DNA, the CDR3 is TGTGCCAGCTCAAGGGGACAGGTGCCCACCGGGGAGCTGTTTTTT. Its translation: CASSRGQVPTGELFF.

This clonotype was observed a few times. V usage is TRBV15 and J usage is TRBJ1-5, with TRBD1 as a possible D gene (6 bases). CDR1 and CDR2 (germline): LNHNV, YYDKDF (reference sequence). The ends were cut back, 0 bases at V and 4 bases at J, with 16 bases in the middle. CDR3 length: 17 residues. The CDR3 DNA reads as TGTGCCACCAGCAGAGATCTCCTTGACAGGAATAATCAGCCCCAGCATTTT. Residues: CATSRDLLDRNNQPQHF.

J is TRBJ1-2 and V is TRBV6-5; no firm D call. This CDR3 region has 14 residues. V lost 0 bases, J lost 8 bases, and 13 bases lay in between. Per the germline V gene, CDR1 is MNHEY and CDR2 is SVGAGI. The CDR3 loop reads CASSYSIGEEGYTF. The CDR3 DNA sequence: TGTGCCAGCAGTTACTCGATCGGGGAGGAGGGCTACACCTTC.